The source of this T cell receptor (beta chain) is a study (dated by TCRdb to between 2014 and 2017). Turning to the overall study: The study examined whether tumor-infiltrating Tregs in breast cancer are drawn from blood Tregs or arise in situ by conversion from other CD4+ T cell subsets.

This clonotype is considered medium-sized (0.01 to 0.1%). The antigen this receptor binds is unknown. No quality values exist for individual bases; no much larger clone is one base distant. What the research found in general, with its limitations: Validation in the larger cohort was restricted to a single TCR beta V-J rearrangement rather than whole repertoires. The TCR gene usage of tumor memory CD4+ T cells clustered together with blood and lymph node memory CD4+ cells and with lymph node naive CD4+ cells. The greatest overlap of tumor-infiltrating Treg TCR alpha and beta sequences was with tumor naive CD4+ T cells, followed next by blood naive CD4+ T cells.

Memory CD4+ T cells were isolated as CD4+CD45RO+CD25- cells. Tregs, naive and memory CD4+ T cells from tumor, blood and ipsilateral draining lymph nodes of about five breast cancer patients underwent full-length TCR alpha and beta sequencing. Mononuclear cells from lymph nodes or approximately 46 ml of peripheral blood were isolated by Ficoll density gradient centrifugation. FACS confirmed that the sorted cell populations were more than 90% pure. Counted from cysteine to phenylalanine, this CDR3 has 15 amino acids. CDR3 DNA only is kept here, 45 bases in frame from base 1. Ends trimmed: V by 5 bases, J by 7 bases; bases unmatched to a gene: 12. For CDR1 and CDR2, the germline V gene (reference sequence) lists MNHEY and SMNVEV. Full-length TCR variable regions were amplified by 5' RACE PCR using constant-region reverse primers, and then by semi-nested PCR using Nested Universal Primer A. Using the ReliaPrep RNA Cell Miniprep System, total RNA was extracted, and the SMARTer RACE 5'/3' Kit was then used to reverse transcribe the RNA into 5'RACE-ready cDNA. Multiplex adaptors were used to barcode full-length TCR alpha and beta libraries, and the barcoded libraries were sequenced on an Illumina MiSeq. Concerning the study's data processing: For each of nine subset-tissue groups, sequencing data from the five patients were pooled, and the groups were then compared using unsupervised clustering of TCR gene usage. The Morisita-Horn index was used to calculate repertoire similarity, with shared sequences weighted by how much each contributed to each repertoire. The raw public data were reprocessed by TCRdb itself: fastp quality trimming at Q25, MiXCR clonotype calling, in-frame beta chains only. Each entry is one CDR3 protein sequence, shown with its most common DNA and genes. The V and J calls, along with clone size, are taken from TCRdb and not from the paper's own processing. Present in this sample are about 32,000 distinct CDR3 sequences, around 22% of which were seen just once. The ten most abundant clones make up 4.3% of the sample.

The sequencing input was memory CD4+ T cells sorted from blood. The label giving this sample's cell subset or site can be read as: memory CD4+ T cells, CD4+CD45RO+CD25-. The receptor was isolated from a female donor with breast cancer. This receptor chain uses TRBV27 and TRBJ2-7; 9 middle bases align to TRBD1. The CDR3 in this case is CASSPRGTGLGEQYF. The nucleotides read TGTGCCAGCAGTCCACGGGGGACAGGGCTGGGAGAGCAGTACTTC.